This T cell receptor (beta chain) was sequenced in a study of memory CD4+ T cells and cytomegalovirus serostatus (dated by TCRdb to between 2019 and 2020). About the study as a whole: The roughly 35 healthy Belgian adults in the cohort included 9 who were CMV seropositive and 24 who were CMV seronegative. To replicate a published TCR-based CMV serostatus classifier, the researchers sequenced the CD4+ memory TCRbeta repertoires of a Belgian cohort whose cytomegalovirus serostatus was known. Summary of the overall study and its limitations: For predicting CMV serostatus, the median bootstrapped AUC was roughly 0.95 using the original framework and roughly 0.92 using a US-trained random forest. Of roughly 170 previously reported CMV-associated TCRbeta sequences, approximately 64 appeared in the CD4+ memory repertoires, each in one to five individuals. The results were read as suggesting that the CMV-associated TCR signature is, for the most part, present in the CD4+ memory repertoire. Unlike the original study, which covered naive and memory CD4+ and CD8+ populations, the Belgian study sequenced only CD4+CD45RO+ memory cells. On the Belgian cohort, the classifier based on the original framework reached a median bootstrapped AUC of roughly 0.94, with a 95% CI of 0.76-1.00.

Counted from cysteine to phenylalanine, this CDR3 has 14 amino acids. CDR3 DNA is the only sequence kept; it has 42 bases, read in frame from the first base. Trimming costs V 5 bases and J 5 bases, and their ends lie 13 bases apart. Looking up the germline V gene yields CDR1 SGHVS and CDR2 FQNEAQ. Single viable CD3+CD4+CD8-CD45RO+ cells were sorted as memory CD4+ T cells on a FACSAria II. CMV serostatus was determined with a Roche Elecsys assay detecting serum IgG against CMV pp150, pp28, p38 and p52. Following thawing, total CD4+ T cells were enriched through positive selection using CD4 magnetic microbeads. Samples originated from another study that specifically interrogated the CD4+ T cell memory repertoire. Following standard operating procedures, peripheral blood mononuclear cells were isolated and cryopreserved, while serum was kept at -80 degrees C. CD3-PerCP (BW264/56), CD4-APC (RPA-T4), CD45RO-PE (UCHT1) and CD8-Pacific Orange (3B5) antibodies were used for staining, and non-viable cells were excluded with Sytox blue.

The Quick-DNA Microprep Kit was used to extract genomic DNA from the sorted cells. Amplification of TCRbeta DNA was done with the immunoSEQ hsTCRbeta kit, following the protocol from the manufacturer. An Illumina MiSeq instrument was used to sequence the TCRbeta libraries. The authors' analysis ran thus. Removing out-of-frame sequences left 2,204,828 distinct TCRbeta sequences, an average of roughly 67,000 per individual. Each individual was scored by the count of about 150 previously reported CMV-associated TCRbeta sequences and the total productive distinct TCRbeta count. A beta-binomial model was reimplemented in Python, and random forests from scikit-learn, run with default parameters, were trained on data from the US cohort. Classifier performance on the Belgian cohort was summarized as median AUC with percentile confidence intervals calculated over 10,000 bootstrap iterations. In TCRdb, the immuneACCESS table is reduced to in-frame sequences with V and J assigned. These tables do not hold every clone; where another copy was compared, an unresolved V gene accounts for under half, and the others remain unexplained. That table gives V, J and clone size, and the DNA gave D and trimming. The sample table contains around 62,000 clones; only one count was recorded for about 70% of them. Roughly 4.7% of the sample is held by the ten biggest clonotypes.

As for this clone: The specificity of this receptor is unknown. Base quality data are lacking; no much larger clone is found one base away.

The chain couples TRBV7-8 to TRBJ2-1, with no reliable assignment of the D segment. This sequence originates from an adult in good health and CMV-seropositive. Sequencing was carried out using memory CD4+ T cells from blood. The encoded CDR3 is CASSPVGWDNEQFF. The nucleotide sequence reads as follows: TGTGCCAGCAGCCCAGTGGGGTGGGACAATGAGCAGTTCTTC.